These T cell receptor beta chains were read from a single sample in a study of regulatory T cells in long-lasting Graves disease. TCRdb re-called the multiplex PCR reads through MiXCR, storing one row per CDR3 protein. The sample includes hundreds of thousands of distinct CDR3 sequences, around 11% seen only once; the top ten take about 8.3%. These data were likewise used in another study, on T cells in Graves' hyperthyroidism and ophthalmopathy.

The starting material was peripheral blood mononuclear cells (PBMCs), obtained at new diagnosis, from a patient treated with antithyroid drugs. The receptors stem from a woman in her twenties or thirties with Graves disease. Both conserved end residues are trimmed from each CDR3.

j_gene,v_gene,CDR3aa
TRBJ2-7,TRBV7-9,ASGGQRYEQY
TRBJ1-1,TRBV29-1,GAEGDTEAF
TRBJ1-1,TRBV20-1,SASSLWGANTEAF
TRBJ2-1,TRBV30,AWSVLAGYNEQF
TRBJ2-3,TRBV6-2/TRBV6-3,ASSGWGRAPSTDTQY
TRBJ1-5,TRBV27,ASQDRRSNQPQH
TRBJ1-2,TRBV9,ASSVASRVAGDGYT
TRBJ1-3,TRBV18,ASSPPSISGNTIY
TRBJ2-7,TRBV20-1,SPSGTYEQY
TRBJ2-5,TRBV5-1,ASSLGTTEENQY
TRBJ1-1,TRBV5-5,VSSSYGLVEAF
TRBJ1-2,TRBV18,ASSPQGQAYTYGYT
TRBJ2-1,TRBV2,ASGEENPSYNEQF
TRBJ2-1,TRBV7-2,ASSASRAGYNEQF
TRBJ2-7,TRBV6-1,ASSESTGRGPYEQY
TRBJ1-6,TRBV12-3/TRBV12-4,ASSFVGTGLNNSPLH
TRBJ2-1,TRBV12-3/TRBV12-4,ASRPAGGPIEQF
TRBJ2-5,TRBV12-3/TRBV12-4,ASSNRVQETQY
TRBJ1-5,TRBV19,ASSVDGPGGSNQPQH
TRBJ2-7,TRBV7-9,ASSSGLAGAYYEQY
TRBJ1-5,TRBV28,ASSVNQPQH
TRBJ2-3,TRBV19,ASADRASTDTQY
TRBJ1-2,TRBV6-1,ASREPTGDNYGYT
TRBJ1-6,TRBV12-3/TRBV12-4,ASSTTPLGRRSSYNSPLH
TRBJ2-1,TRBV7-2,ASSARQGAYNEQF
TRBJ1-1,TRBV15,ATSPVSGRLRNTEAF
TRBJ1-1,TRBV6-5,ASSYQDSNTEAF
TRBJ2-1,TRBV7-8,ASSPPPGKSSYNEQF
TRBJ1-5,TRBV19,ASSKPGHAGYGQPQH
TRBJ2-7,TRBV27,ASSLKHQGGYEQY
TRBJ2-1,TRBV2,ASSESAVGEQF
TRBJ1-2,TRBV11-2,ASSFSRTSLNYGYT
TRBJ2-1,TRBV7-2,GTHRGYEQF
TRBJ2-1,TRBV7-9,ASSSGQGRSSYNEQF
TRBJ1-1,TRBV15,ATSPRYMKNTEAF
TRBJ2-7,TRBV27,ASSLSSRVHEQY
TRBJ2-1,TRBV18,ASSLPRASGRDEQF
TRBJ2-2,TRBV4-2,ASSQDQGLDTGELF
TRBJ1-4,TRBV14,ASSQDRGATNEKLF
TRBJ1-2,TRBV7-2,ASSLSPLIYGYT
TRBJ2-7,TRBV6-2/TRBV6-3,ASSYAQGTYEQY
TRBJ1-1,TRBV30,AKDGGNTEAF
TRBJ1-2,TRBV20-1,SSNRGNGYT
TRBJ2-1,TRBV9,ASSVSSGTGHNEQF
TRBJ1-5,TRBV20-1,SAPKQGGGNQPQH
TRBJ2-1,TRBV27,ASSLSRGTYYNEQF
TRBJ2-5,TRBV27,ASSLIGNPQETQY
TRBJ2-7,TRBV6-2/TRBV6-3,ASRLGSFFLGGSYEQY
TRBJ2-5,TRBV28,ASTSFGRETQY
TRBJ2-2,TRBV30,AWEGVTGELF
TRBJ2-5,TRBV19,ASSTRREETQY
TRBJ2-1,TRBV12-3/TRBV12-4,ASSFPSLAGAAFEQF
TRBJ2-2,TRBV11-3,ASSSWINTGELF
TRBJ1-1,TRBV13,ASNPRTEAF
TRBJ2-7,TRBV11-2,ASSQERTGFTHEQY
TRBJ1-2,TRBV13,ASSSRLHGYT
TRBJ2-5,TRBV20-1,SAIDSGGEETQY
TRBJ1-5,TRBV6-1,ASSDWLVVRHQPQH
TRBJ2-7,TRBV10-3,AISDGTSGYEQY